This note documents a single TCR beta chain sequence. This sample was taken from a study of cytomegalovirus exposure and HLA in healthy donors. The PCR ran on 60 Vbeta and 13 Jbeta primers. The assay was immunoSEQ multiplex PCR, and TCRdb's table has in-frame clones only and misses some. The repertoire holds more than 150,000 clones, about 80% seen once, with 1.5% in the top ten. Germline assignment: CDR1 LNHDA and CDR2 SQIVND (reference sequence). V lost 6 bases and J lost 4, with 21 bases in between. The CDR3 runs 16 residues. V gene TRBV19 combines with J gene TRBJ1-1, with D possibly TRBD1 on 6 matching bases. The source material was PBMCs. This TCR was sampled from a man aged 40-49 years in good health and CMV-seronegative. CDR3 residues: CASRHISLGGGTEAFF. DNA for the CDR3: TGTGCCAGTAGGCATATCTCGTTGGGAGGGGGCACTGAAGCTTTCTTT.